Reported below is one TCR beta chain. The antigen it recognizes is unknown. The input lacks base qualities; no much larger clone sits a single base away. This sample was included in a study of blood T cell repertoires in COVID-19 (dated by TCRdb to about 2020). Concerning the study at large: Samples covering the acute and convalescent phases of COVID-19 were provided by collaborators in the United States, Italy and Spain. A freely available public database, intended as a resource for researchers studying the immune response to SARS-CoV-2, is where the repertoires were released. The prospective study material was composed of cDNA or gDNA derived from T cells, B-cell-depleted T cells, or PBMCs. Samples were obtained from the ongoing ImmuneRACE study (first 160 participants) and from 950 to 1,500 subjects provided by 6 global collaborators. Where available, HLA class I and class II types were obtained from metadata supplied by the sample provider rather than from assay-based typing. The sample metadata nearly always contained a de-identified subject ID, COVID-19 status, age in years and sex. Subjects who had been exposed to COVID-19, were actively infected with it, or had recovered from it provided the deeply sampled blood TCRbeta repertoires that made up the dataset.

Between the V and J ends, shortened by 2 bases and 4 bases respectively, the junction contains 11 bases. There are 14 amino acids in the CDR3, from cysteine to phenylalanine inclusive. Only CDR3 DNA remains: 42 bases, in frame from the first base. CDR1 and CDR2, per the germline V gene, are SGHTA and FQGTGA. Results the study describes overall, beyond this receptor: The amount of clinical and demographic metadata varied by source and participant and was provided uncurated.

Collaborating institutions collected whole blood in K2EDTA tubes following their own protocols. For TCRbeta analysis, collaborator samples were shipped as frozen whole blood, as isolated PBMCs, or as DNA extracted from either sample type. The immunoSEQ Assay, a bias-controlled multiplex PCR, was used to amplify TCRbeta CDR3 regions from genomic DNA. Regarding the original processing steps: The number of nucleated cells in each sample was estimated by amplification of reference gene primers within the assay. To quantify the absolute abundance of each unique TCRbeta CDR3 rearrangement, sequence reads were collapsed and filtered. For each sample, productive Simpson clonality was calculated by taking the square root of Simpson's diversity index across productive rearrangements. TCRdb carries this immuneACCESS record with in-frame sequences only. Its versions omit some clonotypes, under half of them owing to an unresolved V gene in the studies checked, with the rest unexplained. That table supplies the V and J calls and clone size; D and trimming were determined from the DNA. The sample yields tens of thousands of clones; over 70% were counted once. 12% of the sample is held by the ten biggest clonotypes.

This TCR derives from a human donor with active COVID-19. The donor label of this sample is uncertain. The V and J segments used are TRBV7-3 and TRBJ1-1; the D gene remains uncertain. The specimen sequenced was peripheral blood. Here is the DNA: TGTGCCAGCAGCTTATGGGGAGGGATCACTGAAGCTTTCTTT. Its protein is CASSLWGGITEAFF.